Presented here are 25 T cell receptor beta chains from one specimen sequenced in a study of human T cells and chemical hapten exposure. From whole blood left unfractionated, total RNA was extracted. TCRdb analysed the 5' RACE reads with MiXCR anew, one entry per CDR3 protein. This table holds approximately 81,000 distinct CDR3 sequences, more than 7% found once. The receptors come from a male donor in good health.

This clonotype was recorded at least ten times. This rearrangement joins TRBV12-3 or TRBV12-4 to TRBJ1-6, with D maybe TRBD1 (6 bases). V dropped 6 bases and J dropped 3 bases, with 12 bases sitting between them. This CDR3 region has 15 residues. CDR3 in DNA: TGTGCCAGCAGCTCCGGACAGATCTATAATTCACCCCTCCACTTT. Its translation: CASSSGQIYNSPLHF.

This clonotype was seen only a few times. The chain is built from TRBV5-1 and TRBJ1-5; D is undetermined. Trimming removed 0 bases at V and 7 bases at J, with 8 bases between. Germline assignment: CDR1 SGHRS and CDR2 YFSETQ. The CDR3 runs to 13 residues. The CDR3 DNA reads as TGCGCCAGCAGCTTGGCCCCGGGCCAGCCCCAGCATTTT. Residues: CASSLAPGQPQHF.

This clonotype was seen more than once but under ten times. The chain joins TRBV3-1 to TRBJ2-5; TRBD2 agrees at 7 bases. CDR1 is LGHDT and CDR2 is YNNKEL in the germline V gene (reference sequence). The CDR3 is made up of 15 amino acids. The J segment lost 3 bases and the V segment lost 3 bases, leaving 7 bases of the junction unmatched. The CDR3 bases are TGTGCCAGCAGCCAGCCAGCGGGAAGGGAAGAGACCCAGTACTTC. Its translation is CASSQPAGREETQYF.

This clonotype was found a few times. The V and J genes are TRBV12-3 or TRBV12-4 and TRBJ2-2; D ambiguous. The CDR3 is 12 residues long. Trimming stripped 3 bases from V and 6 bases from J, with 5 bases between. The CDR3 region has the DNA TGTGCCAGCAGTTTCGTCCCCGGGGAGCTGTTTTTT. Protein: CASSFVPGELFF.

This clonotype was detected many times. The chain couples TRBV4-1 to TRBJ2-7; D is perhaps TRBD2 (5 bases). Germline assignment: CDR1 MGHRA and CDR2 YSYEKL. The V gene lost 2 bases and the J gene lost 2 bases, with 10 bases spanning the gap. The CDR3 runs to 14 residues. CDR3 in amino acids: CASSQSRGTYEQYF. In DNA, the CDR3 is TGCGCCAGCAGCCAAAGCAGAGGGACCTACGAGCAGTACTTC.

At least ten counts were recorded for this clonotype. This sequence joins TRBV29-1 and TRBJ2-3, with D perhaps TRBD2 (5 bases). V lost 4 bases and J lost 2, with 10 bases in between. Germline lookup yields CDR1 SQVTM and CDR2 ANQGSEA. CDR3 length: 13 residues. The CDR3 is CSVGGQVTDTQYF. CDR3 in DNA: TGCAGCGTTGGCGGGCAAGTCACAGATACGCAGTATTTT.

The chain joins TRBV2 to TRBJ1-2, with a weak D call TRBD1 (6 bases). The CDR3 length is 13 residues. Between the trimmed V and J ends, which lost 4 bases and 7 bases, there was a span of 13 bases. Looked up from germline, CDR1 is SNHLY and CDR2 is FYNNEI. CDR3 bases: TGTGCCAGCAGTGGGGGGGCGGGGTGTGGCTACACCTTC. This codes for CASSGGAGCGYTF.

There are many counts of this clonotype. This chain uses TRBV6-2 or TRBV6-3 with TRBJ1-5; TRBD1 agrees at 9 bases. The germline V gene encodes CDR1 MNHEY and CDR2 SVGEGT. The CDR3 covers 14 residues. V lost 2 bases to trimming and J lost 6 bases; unmatched junction nucleotides: 2. The CDR3 sequence: CASSYGTGIQPQHF. DNA for the CDR3: TGTGCCAGCAGTTACGGGACAGGGATTCAGCCCCAGCATTTT.

This chain connects TRBV5-1 to TRBJ2-7; 15 bases are a match to TRBD2. The germline gives CDR1 SGHRS, CDR2 YFSETQ. V shed 8 bases and J 6 bases; nucleotides not matched to a gene: 12. The CDR3 length is 16 residues. The chain's CDR3 is CASTSGTSGRQGEQYF. The CDR3 nucleotides are TGCGCCAGTACATCCGGGACTAGCGGGAGGCAGGGCGAGCAGTACTTC.

The V and J genes are TRBV20-1 and TRBJ2-7; 11 nucleotides match TRBD2. Looked up from germline, CDR1 is DFQATT and CDR2 is SNEGSKA (reference sequence). The ends lost 3 bases at V and 4 bases at J; junction bases unmatched: 8. This CDR3 is built from 15 residues. This CDR3 is CSASVSGRAGYEQYF. CDR3 sequence (DNA): TGCAGTGCTAGCGTTAGCGGGAGGGCCGGGTACGAGCAGTACTTC.

This clonotype was counted a few times. V and J are TRBV29-1 and TRBJ1-2; D is unresolved. V lost 8 bases and J 8 bases, leaving 18 bases between the germline ends. The CDR3 is made up of 12 amino acids. Germline lookup yields CDR1 SQVTM and CDR2 ANQGSEA. CDR3 protein: CSLMDQRTGYTF. CDR3 coding DNA: TGCAGCCTCATGGACCAGAGGACGGGCTACACCTTC.

This chain joins TRBV10-3 and TRBJ2-1; 13 nucleotides line up with TRBD2. The CDR3 contains 18 residues. The junction had 10 bases not matched to a gene; V was cut back by 0 bases and J by 8 bases. CDR1 is ENHRY, CDR2 SYGVKD, per germline. The CDR3 reads CAISESTPTSGRSDEQFF. CDR3 bases: TGTGCCATCAGTGAGTCTACCCCGACTAGCGGGAGGTCCGATGAGCAGTTCTTC.

This clonotype was counted a few times. CDR3 loop: CSVVSPVNTEAFF. In nucleotides, the CDR3 is TGCAGCGTTGTGAGTCCGGTGAACACTGAAGCTTTCTTT. This chain uses TRBV29-1 with TRBJ1-1, with D hard to call. Germline V CDR1 and CDR2: SQVTM, ANQGSEA. CDR3 length equals 13 residues. Trimming left V 4 bases short and J 0 bases short, with 9 bases between.

The chain employs TRBV20-1 and TRBJ2-6, with 8 bases identical to TRBD1. Trimming cost V 7 bases and J 0 bases; bases outside gene matches: 11. This CDR3 contains 17 residues. Germline CDR1 and CDR2: DFQATT and SNEGSKA (reference sequence). CDR3 DNA: TGCAGTGTGCCCGGGACAGGTCACCTCTCTGGGGCCAACGTCCTGACTTTC. It encodes CSVPGTGHLSGANVLTF.

The table lists this clonotype with many counts. The rearrangement uses TRBV19 and TRBJ2-7; 7 positions agree with TRBD1. Germline V gives CDR1 LNHDA, CDR2 SQIVND (reference sequence). This CDR3 has 13 amino acids. V trimming: 1 base; J trimming: 3 bases; junction bases outside the gene matches: 0. This CDR3 reads CASSIGDSYEQYF. The CDR3 DNA is TGTGCCAGTAGTATAGGGGACAGCTACGAGCAGTACTTC. Based on the CDR3 plus reference TRBV19 and TRBJ2-7, the full variable domain is DGGITQSPKYLFRKEGQNVTLSCEQNLNHDAMYWYRQDPGQGLRLIYYSQIVNDFQKGDIAEGYSVSREKKESFPLTVTSAQKNPTAFYLCASSIGDSYEQYFGPGTRLTVT.

The rearrangement joins TRBV6-2 or TRBV6-3 to TRBJ2-7; the match to TRBD1 covers 8 bases. CDR3 length: 16 amino acids. Germline CDR1 and CDR2: MNHEY and SVGEGT. V shed 2 bases, J shed 2 bases, and the junction held 8 bases outside the gene matches. The DNA for the CDR3 is TGTGCCAGCAGTTACCGAACGGACAGGGACCCCTACGAGCAGTACTTC. It specifies CASSYRTDRDPYEQYF.

This sequence joins TRBV6-2 or TRBV6-3 and TRBJ2-1, with D tentatively TRBD2 (5 bases). Germline V gene data show CDR1 as MNHEY and CDR2 as SVGEGT. The CDR3 runs 17 residues. V lost 2 bases, J lost 4 bases, and 18 bases lay in between. The CDR3 loop reads CASSYTPASNPYNEQFF. DNA for the CDR3: TGTGCCAGCAGTTACACTCCGGCTAGCAATCCTTACAATGAGCAGTTCTTC.

This clonotype was observed a few times. V gene TRBV2 combines with J gene TRBJ2-6; D tentatively fits TRBD1 or TRBD2 (5 bases each). Germline CDR1 is SNHLY and CDR2 is FYNNEI. V lost 7 bases and J lost 1, with 23 bases in between. The CDR3 sequence is 19 residues long. In nucleotides, the CDR3 is TGTGCCAGCACCACCGTATCGGGACGCCTAATATCTGGGGCCAACGTCCTGACTTTC. Translating it yields CASTTVSGRLISGANVLTF.

This clonotype was counted many times. The rearrangement joins TRBV20-1 to TRBJ2-7; 7 bases are shared with TRBD1. Germline V lookup: CDR1 DFQATT, CDR2 SNEGSKA (reference sequence). This CDR3 has 14 residues. Trimming took 3 bases from V and 3 from J; bases not matched to a gene: 8. CDR3 DNA: TGCAGTGCTAGGGGGACAGCTCACTACTACGAGCAGTACTTC. Its protein is CSARGTAHYYEQYF.

Ten or more counts support this clonotype. The chain has TRBV5-1 and TRBJ1-1, with 7 bases that match TRBD1. Germline CDR1 SGHRS, CDR2 YFSETQ. The CDR3 loop spans 15 amino acids. V was clipped by 0 bases and J by 3 bases; unmatched bases: 5. The CDR3 sequence: CASSLATGVHTEAFF. The CDR3 coding sequence is TGCGCCAGCAGCTTGGCCACAGGGGTCCACACTGAAGCTTTCTTT.

This clonotype was detected many times. The J gene is TRBJ1-5, the V gene TRBV6-1; the D gene is possibly TRBD1 (5 bases). CDR1 is MNHNS, CDR2 SASEGT, per germline. Trimming took off 10 bases at V and 5 bases at J, with 18 bases between the two ends. This CDR3 is 14 amino acids long. As DNA, the CDR3 is TGTGCCACGCAAACCGGGGACGGTTATCAGCCCCAGCATTTT. It translates to CATQTGDGYQPQHF.

The chain joins TRBV9 to TRBJ2-3; a possible D gene is TRBD1 (6 bases). CDR1 and CDR2 from the germline V gene are SGDLS and YYNGEE. The CDR3 extends over 13 amino acids. The ends were cut back, 0 bases at V and 4 bases at J, with 6 bases in the middle. DNA of the CDR3: TGTGCCAGCAGCGTAGCAGGGGCAGATACGCAGTATTTT. Its protein is CASSVAGADTQYF.

This clonotype was detected ten times or more. The rearrangement uses TRBV20-1 and TRBJ2-5; 12 bases match TRBD2. J lost 5 bases, V lost 2 bases, and 6 bases had no gene match. The CDR3 sequence is 15 residues long. Germline CDR1 reads DFQATT; CDR2 reads SNEGSKA (reference sequence). The CDR3 coding sequence is TGCAGTGCTAGAAACCTAGCGGGGGGGATGGAGACCCAGTACTTC. Amino acids: CSARNLAGGMETQYF.

This clonotype was found many times. The chain uses TRBV7-9 and TRBJ1-1; no definite D call. Trimming removed 3 bases at V and 1 base at J, with 3 bases between. This CDR3 comprises 12 residues. Per germline, CDR1 SEHNR and CDR2 FQNEAQ (reference sequence). The CDR3 sequence: CASSFGNTEAFF. As DNA, the CDR3 is TGTGCCAGCAGCTTCGGGAACACTGAAGCTTTCTTT.

There are many counts of this clonotype. This chain connects TRBV6-4 to TRBJ2-3, with 10 bases matching TRBD2. Germline lookup yields CDR1 MRHNA and CDR2 SNTAGT. This CDR3 comprises 16 residues. Trimming took 4 bases from V and 3 from J; bases not matched to a gene: 7. CDR3 sequence: CASSAASGSGTDTQYF. The CDR3 DNA sequence: TGTGCCAGCAGTGCTGCTAGCGGGAGTGGGACAGATACGCAGTATTTT.